The clone carrying this T cell receptor beta chain was observed many times. The antigen remains undetermined. The data derive from a study of T cells in Graves' hyperthyroidism and ophthalmopathy. RNA transcripts provided the source from which TCR beta CDR3 regions were amplified. The study used the HTBI primer set for a first-round RT-PCR of the TCR CDR3. Via MiXCR, TCRdb re-called the multiplex PCR reads, giving one row per CDR3 protein. The table lists hundreds of thousands of distinct CDR3 sequences, about 16% of them singletons, with around 3.9% in the top ten. Study-wide findings and caveats: Blood held most thyroid clonotypes expanded above 0.001 frequency.

The study defined stable Graves' hyperthyroidism as no ophthalmopathy progression within 18 months. Fresh peripheral blood, 10 ml, yielded the PBMCs. The CDR3 has 14 residues. CDR1 is SGHAT, CDR2 FQDESV, per germline (reference sequence). V gave up 5 bases and J gave up 0 bases, with 10 bases separating them. Sequenced: blood. The TCR sequence derives from a woman aged 25 to 39 with Graves' hyperthyroidism. The chain has TRBV11-1 and TRBJ1-1; D is possibly TRBD1 (5 bases). CDR3: CASSQQDVNTEAFF. The CDR3 nucleotides are TGTGCCAGCAGCCAACAGGATGTGAACACTGAAGCTTTCTTT.